These T cell receptor beta chains were read from a single sample in a study of T cell responses to AZD1222 COVID-19 vaccine. The protocol was immunoSEQ multiplex PCR, while the TCRdb copy is restricted to in-frame clones and leaves out a portion. Here the sample spans fewer than 120,000 clones, around nine tenths being singletons. Source: peripheral blood, taken 28 days after the second AZD1222 dose. The receptors derive from an adult who received the AZD1222 COVID-19 vaccine. The CDR3 runs from the conserved cysteine through the conserved F or W. Each record gives: J gene, V gene, clone size, D gene, CDR3 protein, CDR3 DNA. The D gene is left open where the match is weak. Clone size is stated in some rows and not others, as once, few, many or a class when expanded.

j_gene: TRBJ1-1
v_gene: TRBV6-5
abundance: -
d_gene: TRBD1
CDR3aa: CASRRDSKTEAFF
CDR3nt: TGTGCCAGCAGGCGGGACAGCAAAACTGAAGCTTTCTTT

j_gene: TRBJ2-7
v_gene: TRBV28
abundance: -
d_gene: TRBD1
CDR3aa: CASSWTGGSYEQYF
CDR3nt: TGTGCCAGCAGTTGGACAGGGGGGTCCTACGAGCAGTACTTC

j_gene: TRBJ2-7
v_gene: TRBV3-1/TRBV3-2
abundance: -
d_gene: -
CDR3aa: CASSHLQGSEQYF
CDR3nt: TGTGCCAGCAGCCATTTACAGGGAAGCGAGCAGTACTTC

j_gene: TRBJ1-3
v_gene: TRBV5-5
abundance: -
d_gene: -
CDR3aa: CASSSMTPFGNTIYF
CDR3nt: TGTGCCAGCAGCTCAATGACACCTTTTGGAAACACCATATATTTT

j_gene: TRBJ1-2
v_gene: TRBV5-6
abundance: -
d_gene: TRBD1
CDR3aa: CASSPQGPNYGYTF
CDR3nt: TGTGCCAGCAGCCCACAGGGGCCTAACTATGGCTACACCTTC

j_gene: TRBJ2-7
v_gene: TRBV20-1
abundance: -
d_gene: -
CDR3aa: CSAIWIYEQYF
CDR3nt: TGCAGTGCCATCTGGATATACGAGCAGTACTTC

j_gene: TRBJ1-3
v_gene: TRBV5-1
abundance: -
d_gene: TRBD1
CDR3aa: CASSLVTGALVGNTIYF
CDR3nt: TGCGCCAGCAGCTTGGTGACAGGGGCCCTCGTGGGAAACACCATATATTTT

j_gene: TRBJ1-3
v_gene: TRBV11-3
abundance: few
d_gene: TRBD1
CDR3aa: CASSQGTGVGNTIYF
CDR3nt: TGTGCCAGCAGCCAAGGTACAGGGGTTGGAAACACCATATATTTT

j_gene: TRBJ1-2
v_gene: TRBV11-2
abundance: few
d_gene: TRBD1
CDR3aa: CASSSLGGNYGYTF
CDR3nt: TGTGCCAGCAGCTCTCTAGGGGGCAACTATGGCTACACCTTC

j_gene: TRBJ1-1
v_gene: TRBV27
abundance: -
d_gene: TRBD1
CDR3aa: CASSQDRGWEAEAFF
CDR3nt: TGTGCCAGCAGTCAGGACAGGGGCTGGGAGGCTGAAGCTTTCTTT

j_gene: TRBJ1-2
v_gene: TRBV28
abundance: -
d_gene: TRBD1
CDR3aa: CASSGGNYGYTF
CDR3nt: TGTGCCAGTTCAGGGGGTAACTATGGCTACACCTTC

j_gene: TRBJ1-1
v_gene: TRBV5-8
abundance: -
d_gene: -
CDR3aa: CASSLGGLGTEAFF
CDR3nt: TGTGCCAGCAGCTTGGGAGGGCTGGGCACTGAAGCTTTCTTT

j_gene: TRBJ2-7
v_gene: TRBV2
abundance: once
d_gene: -
CDR3aa: CASSGFVSYEQYF
CDR3nt: TGTGCCAGCAGTGGATTTGTCTCCTACGAGCAGTACTTC

j_gene: TRBJ2-7
v_gene: TRBV18
abundance: -
d_gene: -
CDR3aa: CASSPQALEQYF
CDR3nt: TGTGCCAGCTCACCGCAGGCTTTAGAGCAGTACTTC

j_gene: TRBJ1-2
v_gene: TRBV27
abundance: -
d_gene: -
CDR3aa: CASSLSARRGLGYTF
CDR3nt: TGTGCCAGCAGTTTATCAGCACGGAGAGGGTTGGGCTACACCTTC

j_gene: TRBJ1-3
v_gene: TRBV28
abundance: -
d_gene: -
CDR3aa: CASLPGQGNTIYF
CDR3nt: TGTGCCAGTCTTCCGGGGCAGGGAAACACCATATATTTT

j_gene: TRBJ1-3
v_gene: TRBV7-9
abundance: -
d_gene: -
CDR3aa: CASSTPGSPGNTIYF
CDR3nt: TGTGCCAGCAGCACCCCAGGGAGTCCCGGAAACACCATATATTTT

j_gene: TRBJ1-6
v_gene: TRBV6-5
abundance: few
d_gene: TRBD1
CDR3aa: CASSIQTGGTPLHF
CDR3nt: TGTGCCAGCAGTATTCAGACAGGGGGGACACCCCTCCACTTT

j_gene: TRBJ2-7
v_gene: TRBV27
abundance: -
d_gene: -
CDR3aa: CASRGGALWEQYF
CDR3nt: TGTGCCAGCAGAGGGGGTGCCTTATGGGAGCAGTACTTC

j_gene: TRBJ1-2
v_gene: TRBV5-6
abundance: -
d_gene: TRBD1
CDR3aa: CASSLQGQEIYGYTF
CDR3nt: TGTGCCAGCAGCTTGCAGGGACAGGAGATCTATGGCTACACCTTC

j_gene: TRBJ1-2
v_gene: TRBV18
abundance: -
d_gene: -
CDR3aa: CASSPDGGSYGYTF
CDR3nt: TGTGCCAGCTCACCAGACGGGGGTAGCTATGGCTACACCTTC

j_gene: TRBJ2-2
v_gene: TRBV19
abundance: -
d_gene: TRBD1
CDR3aa: CASSMGTGQGVTGELFF
CDR3nt: TGTGCCAGTAGTATGGGTACCGGACAGGGGGTCACCGGGGAGCTGTTTTTT

j_gene: TRBJ1-1
v_gene: TRBV11-3
abundance: once
d_gene: TRBD1
CDR3aa: CASSLAAGQAEAFF
CDR3nt: TGTGCCAGCAGCTTAGCCGCAGGACAGGCTGAAGCTTTCTTT

j_gene: TRBJ2-1
v_gene: TRBV5-4
abundance: -
d_gene: TRBD2
CDR3aa: CASSREGGFNEQFF
CDR3nt: TGTGCCAGCAGCCGGGAGGGGGGGTTCAATGAGCAGTTCTTC

j_gene: TRBJ1-1
v_gene: TRBV11-2
abundance: once
d_gene: -
CDR3aa: CASSLFAATNTEAFF
CDR3nt: TGTGCCAGCAGCTTATTCGCAGCCACAAACACTGAAGCTTTCTTT

j_gene: TRBJ2-2
v_gene: TRBV28
abundance: -
d_gene: TRBD2
CDR3aa: CASSTGTSGRAHTGELFF
CDR3nt: TGTGCCAGCAGTACCGGGACTAGCGGGAGGGCCCACACCGGGGAGCTGTTTTTT

j_gene: TRBJ1-2
v_gene: TRBV6-1
abundance: -
d_gene: -
CDR3aa: CASSELYTRANYGYTF
CDR3nt: TGTGCCAGCAGTGAGTTATATACAAGGGCTAACTATGGCTACACCTTC

j_gene: TRBJ2-5
v_gene: TRBV3-1/TRBV3-2
abundance: once
d_gene: -
CDR3aa: CASSQEGGGLTQYF
CDR3nt: TGTGCCAGCAGCCAGGAGGGAGGAGGCTTGACCCAGTACTTC

j_gene: TRBJ1-2
v_gene: TRBV15
abundance: -
d_gene: TRBD1
CDR3aa: CATSRVRGQGNYGYTF
CDR3nt: TGTGCCACCAGCAGAGTAAGAGGACAGGGTAACTATGGCTACACCTTC

j_gene: TRBJ1-1
v_gene: TRBV10-3
abundance: -
d_gene: -
CDR3aa: CAISGGQPSAGFTEAFF
CDR3nt: TGTGCCATCAGTGGAGGACAGCCGTCAGCCGGATTCACTGAAGCTTTCTTT

j_gene: TRBJ2-5
v_gene: TRBV5-1
abundance: -
d_gene: -
CDR3aa: CASSFDRTLQETQYF
CDR3nt: TGCGCCAGCAGCTTTGACCGAACCCTACAAGAGACCCAGTACTTC